The next 15 T cell receptor beta chains were all read from a single sample in a study of blood T cell repertoires in COVID-19. This table comes from immunoSEQ multiplex PCR, and its TCRdb copy is limited to in-frame clones, with some not included. This sample has tens of thousands of clones, with around 86% found just once. Sequenced material: peripheral blood. These receptors came from a human donor with acute or convalescent COVID-19. The donor label of this sample is uncertain.

In its sample, this clone was seen once. The chain couples TRBV28 to TRBJ1-2; TRBD1 matches at 7 bases. From germline, CDR1 is MDHEN and CDR2 SYDVKM. CDR3 size: 15 residues. The V gene end was trimmed by 5 bases and the J gene end by 0 bases; junction bases not matched to a gene: 6. The DNA of the CDR3 is TGTGCCAGCAGTCGACAGGGCAACCCTAACTATGGCTACACCTTC. This gives the protein CASSRQGNPNYGYTF.

The rearrangement uses TRBV19 and TRBJ1-2; 9 positions agree with TRBD1. This CDR3 is built from 14 residues. Germline assignment: CDR1 LNHDA and CDR2 SQIVND (reference sequence). V dropped 7 bases and J dropped 0; count of bases not matched to a gene: 3. The CDR3 here is CASTRDRANYGYTF. DNA for the CDR3: TGTGCCAGTACTCGGGACAGGGCTAACTATGGCTACACCTTC.

The chain links TRBV4-3 to TRBJ2-3, with 13 bases aligning to TRBD2. Germline CDR1 is LGHNA and CDR2 is YSLEER. V lost 3 bases, J lost 2 bases, and 14 bases stayed unmatched. This CDR3 contains 20 residues. This CDR3 is CASSQYPGTSGKGYTDTQYF. DNA for the CDR3: TGCGCCAGCAGCCAGTACCCCGGGACTAGCGGGAAGGGATACACAGATACGCAGTATTTT.

This clone was detected only a few times. The V gene is TRBV6-8, the J gene TRBJ2-7; D unclear. The ends were cut back, 1 base at V and 3 bases at J, with 10 bases in the middle. The CDR3 has 14 amino acids. CDR1 is MNHGY, CDR2 SAAAGT, per germline. The CDR3 DNA is TGTGCCAGCAGTTACTTGGCTAGTTTCTACGAGCAGTACTTC. Translation gives CASSYLASFYEQYF.

CDR3 bases: TGTGCCAGCAGCCGGGGACAGCAAGAGACCCAGTACTTC. Translation gives CASSRGQQETQYF. J is TRBJ2-5 and V is TRBV11-3, with 7 bases fitting TRBD1. Germline CDR1 SGHNT, CDR2 YENEEA. The CDR3 totals 13 residues. Unmatched junction bases numbered 2, after V lost 5 bases and J lost 2 bases.

The rearrangement joins TRBV20-1 to TRBJ2-5; 7 bases align to TRBD2. CDR1 and CDR2 (germline): DFQATT, SNEGSKA (reference sequence). The V and J ends lost 3 bases and 3 bases, in that order; junction bases with no gene match: 7. CDR3 length: 14 residues. The CDR3 DNA reads as TGCAGTGCTAGTAAAGGGAGGGTTGAAGAGACCCAGTACTTC. Protein: CSASKGRVEETQYF.

The table lists this clone with a count of one. V usage is TRBV2 and J usage is TRBJ1-5; a possible D gene is TRBD1 (6 bases). Trimming took off 6 bases at V and 5 bases at J, with 20 bases between the two ends. Per germline, CDR1 SNHLY and CDR2 FYNNEI. The CDR3 is 16 amino acids. The CDR3 DNA reads as TGTGCCAGCAGCCCCTCAATAGGGGGTCGAGATCAGCCCCAGCATTTT. Translation gives CASSPSIGGRDQPQHF.

The chain is built from TRBV4-2 and TRBJ1-2; D remains unclear. Germline-derived CDR1 and CDR2 are LGHNA and YNFKEQ. The CDR3 is made up of 12 amino acids. The V end lost 1 base, the J end lost 8 bases, and 8 bases lay between the germline ends. The CDR3 DNA follows: TGTGCCAGCAGCCAAGGTCTCTACGGCTACACCTTC. This sequence encodes CASSQGLYGYTF.

The V call is TRBV5-6, the J call TRBJ2-7; the match to TRBD1 covers 9 bases. J gave up 7 bases and V 1 base, and 15 bases lay outside the gene matches. The CDR3 extends over 17 amino acids. Germline CDR1 and CDR2: SGHDT and YYEEEE. CDR3 loop: CASSLFSGTGNLGEQYF. The CDR3 bases are TGTGCCAGCAGCTTGTTTTCAGGGACAGGGAACCTGGGGGAGCAGTACTTC. The whole variable domain, filled in from reference TRBV5-6 and TRBJ2-7, reads DAGVTQSPTHLIKTRGQQVTLRCSPKSGHDTVSWYQQALGQGPQFIFQYYEEEERQRGNFPDRFSGHQFPNYSSELNVNALLLGDSALYLCASSLFSGTGNLGEQYFGPGTRLTVT.

The V and J genes are TRBV11-3 and TRBJ2-7; the match to TRBD1 covers 7 bases. There are 15 residues in the CDR3. Germline CDR1 is SGHNT and CDR2 is YENEEA. The J segment lost 3 bases and the V segment lost 6 bases, leaving 11 bases of the junction unmatched. CDR3 in amino acids: CASSTPSGGRYEQYF. The DNA for the CDR3 is TGTGCCAGCAGTACCCCTTCAGGGGGACGCTACGAGCAGTACTTC. Variable domain in full (rest from reference TRBV11-3 and TRBJ2-7): EAGVVQSPRYKIIEKKQPVAFWCNPISGHNTLYWYLQNLGQGPELLIRYENEEAVDDSQLPKDRFSAERLKGVDSTLKIQPAELGDSAVYLCASSTPSGGRYEQYFGPGTRLTVT.

V usage is TRBV2 and J usage is TRBJ1-1; 8 bases line up with TRBD1. CDR3 length equals 13 residues. V trimming: 10 bases; J trimming: 3 bases; junction bases outside the gene matches: 7. The germline V gene has CDR1 SNHLY and CDR2 FYNNEI. The CDR3 loop is CATRDRWDTEAFF. DNA for the CDR3: TGTGCCACCCGGGACAGGTGGGACACTGAAGCTTTCTTT.

A single count supports this clone. This rearrangement joins TRBV6-1 to TRBJ1-5, with TRBD1 matching over 8 bases. The trim removed 1 base at V and 7 bases at J, leaving 6 bases unmatched. There are 15 residues in the CDR3. Germline values: CDR1 MNHNS, CDR2 SASEGT. The CDR3 nucleotides read TGTGCCAGCAGTGAAGTCGGACAGGGTTTCCAGCCCCAGCATTTT. It specifies CASSEVGQGFQPQHF.

This clone was counted only a few times. The rearrangement links TRBV7-2 to TRBJ2-2; tentative D call: TRBD1 (6 bases). V was cut by 0 bases and J by 5 bases, with 7 bases left in between. CDR1 and CDR2 from the germline V gene are SGHTA and FQGNSA. The CDR3 has 14 amino acids. The CDR3 nucleotides are TGTGCCAGCAGCTTAGCGAGGGGGACCGGGGAGCTGTTTTTT. Its protein product is CASSLARGTGELFF.

DNA of the CDR3: TGCGCCAGCAGCCTCGGGACAGGGAAATTTTTGGCTTTCTTT. Its protein is CASSLGTGKFLAFF. The chain uses TRBV4-1 and TRBJ1-1; 9 bases line up with TRBD1. Trimming at V came to 4 bases and at J to 11 bases, leaving 11 bases not matched to a gene. This CDR3 contains 14 residues. Germline loops: CDR1 MGHRA, CDR2 YSYEKL.

This clone has only one observation. The V call is TRBV29-1, the J call TRBJ2-5; 7 bases match TRBD2. This CDR3 is 14 amino acids long. Trimming at V came to 7 bases and at J to 5 bases, leaving 13 bases not matched to a gene. CDR1 SQVTM and CDR2 ANQGSEA come from the germline V gene. CDR3 residues: CSAPGLSGLETQYF. In nucleotides, the CDR3 is TGCAGCGCCCCGGGACTATCGGGGCTGGAGACCCAGTACTTC.